This TCR beta chain was recorded in a study of T cells in Graves' hyperthyroidism and ophthalmopathy. Study-level points and caveats: The blood repertoire included most of the expanded thyroid clonotypes above 0.001. A 13 V-J signature model discriminated ophthalmopathy versus stable hyperthyroidism.

Regarding this clonotype: The target antigen is unknown.

What was amplified from RNA transcripts were TCR beta CDR3 regions. Primed by the HTBI set, a first-round RT-PCR was run on the TCR CDR3. One entry per CDR3 protein results from TCRdb running MiXCR on the multiplex PCR reads. The profile shows over 500,000 distinct CDR3 sequences, about 45% of them singletons. CDR1 LNHDA and CDR2 SQIVND come from the germline V gene (reference sequence). The V and J ends lost 5 bases and 10 bases respectively, with 18 bases between them. CDR3 length equals 13 residues. Diagnostic decisions used clinical symptoms, serum thyroxine and TRAb, thyroid ultrasound and orbital computed tomography.

Sequencing was carried out using peripheral blood or thyroid tissue (not recorded which). The source is an adult woman with Graves' disease, either hyperthyroidism or ophthalmopathy (not recorded which). The V call is TRBV19, the J call TRBJ2-7, with a possible D match to TRBD1 (6 bases). The CDR3 DNA reads as TGTGCCAGTAGTCAGGAAGCAAGGACAGACCAGTACTTC. It specifies CASSQEARTDQYF.